This T cell receptor beta chain was sequenced in a study of CD8 T cells in Susac syndrome. Whole-study findings and limits: That the number of individuals in its TCR sequencing and HLA analysis was relatively small was acknowledged by the study.

Regarding this clonotype: Its specificity is unknown.

Reverse transcription of roughly 0.5 to 1 ug RNA was carried out with random hexamers. Amplification of TCR beta CDR3 was carried out by immunoSEQ multiplex PCR, which covered 54 Vbeta and 13 Jbeta segments. TCRdb analysed the immunoSEQ multiplex PCR reads with MiXCR anew, one entry per CDR3 protein. This table holds 190,000 or so distinct CDR3 sequences, 95% found once. CD8+ and CD4+ T cells from blood underwent TCR beta sequencing, which was carried out in a high-throughput format. Negative magnetic isolation gave CD8+ and CD4+ cells; FACS enriched CD8+ TEMRA. The specimen sequenced was CD4+ T cells from PBMCs. The sequence was obtained from a human donor with multiple sclerosis.

CDR3 nucleotides: TGTGCCAGCAGCCTAGGGTGGAGGGAAGAAGCTTTCTTT. Translating it yields CASSLGWREEAFF. This sequence joins TRBV7-9 and TRBJ1-1; D remains unclear. This CDR3 is 13 amino acids long. The V gene's germline CDR1 is SEHNR and CDR2 FQNEAQ (reference sequence). The V gene lost 5 bases and the J gene lost 8 bases, with 15 bases spanning the gap.